This TCR beta chain was profiled in a study of T cell responses to AZD1222 COVID-19 vaccine. Germline trimming cut 3 bases from V and 1 base from J; bases unmatched to any gene: 3. CDR3 length: 15 amino acids. CDR1 and CDR2 from the germline V gene are LGHNA and YNFKEQ. Regarding the study as a whole: Spike-specific TCR breadth and depth grew following two AZD1222 doses.

Sequenced by immunoSEQ multiplex PCR; TCRdb stores in-frame clones only, minus some. The data show 110,000 to 150,000 clones, approximately 92% seen once. As for this clone: Its antigen is unidentified.

The TCR sequence derives from an adult in good health. J is TRBJ2-5 and V is TRBV4-2; 9 nucleotides line up with TRBD2. Sequencing used peripheral blood, obtained on day 0 of AZD1222 vaccination. In DNA form, the CDR3 reads TGTGCCAGCAGCCATAGCGGGGGCCCCCAAGAGACCCAGTACTTC. This gives the protein CASSHSGGPQETQYF.